The next 18 T cell receptor beta chains were all read from a single sample in a study of CD8 T cells in ankylosing spondylitis. Study-wide findings and caveats: What seemed typical of ankylosing spondylitis blood was a TCR beta motif built from several highly homologous variants.

TCRdb independently ran MiXCR on the 5' RACE reads; one entry per CDR3 protein. The sample contains approximately 300,000 distinct CDR3 sequences, around 8% of which appear only once. Which antigens these TCRs recognize remains unknown. Sequenced material: blood, either unsorted or a sorted T cell fraction (not recorded which). The receptors originated from a male donor with ankylosing spondylitis.

This chain connects TRBV29-1 to TRBJ1-6; 7 nucleotides line up with TRBD1. V dropped 6 bases and J dropped 5; count of bases not matched to a gene: 4. The CDR3 extends over 13 amino acids. In germline, CDR1 is SQVTM, CDR2 ANQGSEA. The CDR3 reads CSVGDRNNSPLHF. The CDR3 coding sequence is TGCAGCGTCGGGGACAGAAATAATTCACCCCTCCACTTT.

This clonotype was recorded a few times. V usage is TRBV28 and J usage is TRBJ2-4, with D possibly TRBD1 on 6 matching bases. The CDR3 has 15 residues. Germline loops: CDR1 MDHEN, CDR2 SYDVKM. V lost 7 bases, J lost 0 bases, and 13 bases lay in between. This CDR3 reads CASKPGQLAKNIQYF. In DNA form, the CDR3 reads TGTGCCAGCAAACCCGGACAGCTAGCCAAAAACATTCAGTACTTC.

This clonotype has only a few counts. V gene TRBV20-1 combines with J gene TRBJ2-6; D unclear. The germline gives CDR1 DFQATT, CDR2 SNEGSKA (reference sequence). The length of the CDR3 is 15 residues. V was cut by 1 base and J by 1 base, with 8 bases left in between. CDR3 amino acids: CSARVEGSGANVLTF. CDR3 coding DNA: TGCAGTGCTAGAGTAGAAGGGTCTGGGGCCAACGTCCTGACTTTC.

This clonotype was observed a handful of times. The gene calls are TRBV7-2 and TRBJ2-2, with 11 bases fitting TRBD2. Trimming cost V 6 bases and J 7 bases; bases outside gene matches: 13. CDR1 is SGHTA and CDR2 is FQGNSA in the germline V gene. CDR3 length: 17 residues. Here the CDR3 DNA reads TGTGCCAGCAGACAACTAGCGGGAGAGGGTCGGCACGGGGAGCTGTTTTTT. Translating it yields CASRQLAGEGRHGELFF.

Many counts were recorded for this clonotype. CDR3 sequence reads: CASSRIGTSGLNEQFF. The CDR3 DNA sequence: TGCGCCAGCAGCCGCATCGGGACTAGCGGTCTCAATGAGCAGTTCTTC. This sequence joins TRBV5-1 and TRBJ2-1; TRBD2 aligns across 11 bases. This CDR3 is built from 16 residues. J lost 6 bases, V lost 4 bases, and 9 bases had no gene match. The V gene's germline CDR1 is SGHRS and CDR2 YFSETQ.

This clonotype was picked up a small number of times. The gene calls are TRBV5-1 and TRBJ2-7, with TRBD2 matching over 7 bases. The CDR3 has 13 residues. Trimming removed 4 bases from V and 3 bases from J; junction bases left unmatched: 4. Germline V lookup: CDR1 SGHRS, CDR2 YFSETQ. CDR3 nucleotide sequence: TGCGCCAGCAGCGGGGGGGACGGCTACGAGCAGTACTTC. Its protein is CASSGGDGYEQYF.

The rearrangement uses TRBV12-3 or TRBV12-4 and TRBJ1-1; D gene ambiguous. The CDR3 length is 13 residues. Deletions cut 3 bases from V and 5 bases from J, with 10 bases between. The CDR3, as DNA: TGTGCCAGCAGTTTTCACGGGATGACTGAAGCTTTCTTT. Protein sequence: CASSFHGMTEAFF.

The chain employs TRBV2 and TRBJ2-5, with D perhaps matching TRBD2 (6 bases). The CDR3 extends over 14 amino acids. With 3 bases removed from V and 2 bases from J, the gap between germline ends came to 10 bases. Germline lookup yields CDR1 SNHLY and CDR2 FYNNEI. In DNA form, the CDR3 reads TGTGCCAGCAGTGAGGGAGGACAACAAGAGACCCAGTACTTC. Amino acids: CASSEGGQQETQYF.

This chain connects TRBV7-8 to TRBJ2-7, with D maybe TRBD1 (6 bases). The ends were cut back, 7 bases at V and 1 base at J, with 14 bases in the middle. The CDR3 loop spans 14 amino acids. Germline V lookup: CDR1 SGHVS, CDR2 FQNEAQ. CDR3 sequence: CASTIRTDSYEQYF. CDR3 bases: TGTGCCAGCACCATAAGGACAGATTCCTACGAGCAGTACTTC.

This clonotype has just a few counts. The V and J genes are TRBV12-3 or TRBV12-4 and TRBJ2-1; D is perhaps TRBD2 (6 bases). The germline V and J ends were trimmed by 7 bases and 4 bases, with 14 bases remaining between them. The CDR3 has 14 amino acids. DNA for the CDR3: TGTGCCAGCACTCGGACTACACTGTACAATGAGCAGTTCTTC. Its protein is CASTRTTLYNEQFF.

The J gene is TRBJ2-6, the V gene TRBV11-3, with a weak D call TRBD1 (5 bases). In germline, CDR1 is SGHNT, CDR2 YENEEA. The CDR3 covers 16 residues. Trimming took 5 bases from V and 0 from J, leaving 11 bases between them. CDR3 sequence reads: CASSGHRYSGANVLTF. CDR3 DNA sequence: TGTGCCAGCAGCGGTCACAGGTACTCTGGGGCCAACGTCCTGACTTTC.

This clonotype has a handful of counts. The rearrangement uses TRBV6-5 and TRBJ2-2; D ambiguous. The CDR3 totals 11 residues. CDR1 and CDR2 from the germline V gene are MNHEY and SVGAGI. V was cut by 7 bases and J by 8 bases, with 8 bases left in between. The CDR3 is CASNYAGELFF. Written as DNA, the CDR3 is TGTGCCAGCAACTACGCGGGGGAGCTGTTTTTT.

The chain carries TRBV6-5 and TRBJ1-1; 8 bases are a match to TRBD1. This CDR3 is 15 amino acids long. The V gene's germline CDR1 is MNHEY and CDR2 SVGAGI. The trim removed 4 bases at V and 0 bases at J, leaving 4 bases unmatched. The CDR3 is CASSSRQGMNTEAFF. For the CDR3, the DNA is TGTGCCAGCAGTTCTCGACAGGGGATGAACACTGAAGCTTTCTTT.

The sample holds a few counts of this clonotype. The gene calls are TRBV6-1 and TRBJ2-1; 10 nucleotides agree with TRBD2. Germline assignment: CDR1 MNHNS and CDR2 SASEGT. V trimming: 10 bases; J trimming: 6 bases; junction bases outside the gene matches: 12. The CDR3 is made up of 15 amino acids. The CDR3 bases are TGTGCCACCAAAACCGAGACTAGCGGGTTCAATGAGCAGTTCTTC. Its protein is CATKTETSGFNEQFF.

Only a few counts were recorded for this clonotype. The chain couples TRBV7-9 to TRBJ2-2; no clear D. CDR3 length: 13 amino acids. The V end was cut by 1 base, the J end by 7 bases, with 7 bases between. Germline V CDR1 and CDR2: SEHNR, FQNEAQ (reference sequence). The CDR3 region is CASSLVAGGELFF. Written as DNA, the CDR3 is TGTGCCAGCAGCTTAGTGGCCGGCGGGGAGCTGTTTTTT.

In its sample, this clonotype was seen a few times. The chain is built from TRBV3-1 and TRBJ2-5; D remains ambiguous. This CDR3 is built from 15 residues. The V and J ends lost 0 bases and 7 bases respectively, with 15 bases between them. Per the germline V gene, CDR1 is LGHDT and CDR2 is YNNKEL (reference sequence). Here the CDR3 reads CASSQEALTVVTQYF. The CDR3 coding sequence is TGTGCCAGCAGCCAAGAAGCACTAACGGTGGTGACCCAGTACTTC.

The chain's CDR3 is CASSLPDRSAQYF. The CDR3, as DNA: TGTGCCAGCAGCTTGCCGGACAGGTCCGCGCAGTATTTT. V gene TRBV9 combines with J gene TRBJ2-3, with 7 bases aligning to TRBD1. CDR1 and CDR2 (germline): SGDLS, YYNGEE. The CDR3 covers 13 residues. The trim removed 4 bases at V and 10 bases at J, leaving 9 bases unmatched.

This chain links TRBV9 with TRBJ2-7; 7 nucleotides align to TRBD1. The germline V gene encodes CDR1 SGDLS and CDR2 YYNGEE. The CDR3 runs to 19 residues. V lost 2 bases to trimming and J lost 2 bases; unmatched junction nucleotides: 19. The DNA of the CDR3 is TGTGCCAGCAGCGTGACAGGGTCCCCAATAACACTTAGAGCCTACGAGCAGTACTTC. Translation gives CASSVTGSPITLRAYEQYF. The variable domain in full, with the rest retrieved from reference TRBV9 and TRBJ2-7, is DSGVTQTPKHLITATGQRVTLRCSPRSGDLSVYWYQQSLDQGLQFLIQYYNGEERAKGNILERFSAQQFPDLHSELNLSSLELGDSALYFCASSVTGSPITLRAYEQYFGPGTRLTVT.